What follows is one T cell receptor (beta chain) and its context. Looked up from germline, CDR1 is LGHNT and CDR2 is FRNRAP. V was shortened by 6 bases and J by 4 bases, with 18 bases between the two germline ends. The CDR3 has 15 residues. This entry comes from a study of blood T cell repertoires in COVID-19. Whole-study context: PBMCs, B-cell-depleted T cells, or T cells provided the cDNA or gDNA that made up the material.

TCRdb's copy holds only in-frame clones and misses some; the assay was immunoSEQ multiplex PCR. The sample includes some 260,000 clones, around 90% of them seen just once. This TCR was sampled from a young woman who had recovered from COVID-19. The sequenced sample was PBMCs or T cells enriched from blood (not recorded which). The chain joins TRBV12-5 to TRBJ1-2, with a weak D call TRBD1 (5 bases). CDR3 DNA sequence: TGTGCTAGTGGCCCCCGCCGGGGGTTGTCCTATGGCTACACCTTC. Translation: CASGPRRGLSYGYTF. Supplemented by reference TRBV12-5 and TRBJ1-2, the full variable domain reads DARVTQTPRHKVTEMGQEVTMRCQPILGHNTVFWYRQTMMQGLELLAYFRNRAPLDDSGMPKDRFSAEMPDATLATLKIQPSEPRDSAVYFCASGPRRGLSYGYTFGSGTRLTVV.